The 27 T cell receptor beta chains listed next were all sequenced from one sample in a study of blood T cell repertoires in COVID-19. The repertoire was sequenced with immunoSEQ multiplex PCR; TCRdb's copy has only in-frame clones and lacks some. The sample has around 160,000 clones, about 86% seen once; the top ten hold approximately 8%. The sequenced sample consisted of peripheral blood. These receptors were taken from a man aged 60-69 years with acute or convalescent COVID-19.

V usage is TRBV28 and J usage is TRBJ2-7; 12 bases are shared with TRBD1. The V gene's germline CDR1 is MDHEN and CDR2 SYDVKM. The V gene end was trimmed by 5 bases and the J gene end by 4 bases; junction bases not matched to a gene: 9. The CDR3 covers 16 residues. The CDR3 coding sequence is TGTGCCAGCAGTCCACCGGGACAGGGGGCCAGGTACGAGCAGTACTTC. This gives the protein CASSPPGQGARYEQYF. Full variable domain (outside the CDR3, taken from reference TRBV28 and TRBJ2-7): DVKVTQSSRYLVKRTGEKVFLECVQDMDHENMFWYRQDPGLGLRLIYFSYDVKMKEKGDIPEGYSVSREKKERFSLILESASTNQTSMYLCASSPPGQGARYEQYFGPGTRLTVT.

CDR3: CACPGGNYEAFF. As DNA, the CDR3 is TGTGCCTGTCCAGGAGGTAACTATGAAGCTTTCTTT. The chain has TRBV30 and TRBJ1-1, with D hard to call. CDR1 and CDR2 from the germline V gene are GTSNPN and SVGIG (reference sequence). The CDR3 runs to 12 residues. Between the trimmed V and J ends, which lost 6 bases and 7 bases, there was a span of 15 bases.

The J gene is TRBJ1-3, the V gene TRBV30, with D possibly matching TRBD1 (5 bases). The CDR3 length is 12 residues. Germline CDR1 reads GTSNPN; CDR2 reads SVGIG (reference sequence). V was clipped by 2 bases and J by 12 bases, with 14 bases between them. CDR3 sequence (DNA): TGTGCCTGGAGTCCTAGGGGCCTGGGCATATATTTT. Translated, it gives CAWSPRGLGIYF. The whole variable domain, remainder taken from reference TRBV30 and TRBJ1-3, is SQTIHQWPATLVQPVGSPLSLECTVEGTSNPNLYWYRQAAGRGLQLLFYSVGIGQISSEVPQNLSASRPQDRQFILSSKKLLLSDSGFYLCAWSPRGLGIYFGEGSWLTVV.

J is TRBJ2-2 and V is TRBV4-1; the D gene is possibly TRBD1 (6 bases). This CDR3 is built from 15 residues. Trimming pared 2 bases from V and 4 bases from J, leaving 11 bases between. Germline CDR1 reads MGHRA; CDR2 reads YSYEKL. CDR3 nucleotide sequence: TGCGCCAGCAGCCAACACAGGGTGAGCACCGGGGAGCTGTTTTTT. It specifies CASSQHRVSTGELFF.

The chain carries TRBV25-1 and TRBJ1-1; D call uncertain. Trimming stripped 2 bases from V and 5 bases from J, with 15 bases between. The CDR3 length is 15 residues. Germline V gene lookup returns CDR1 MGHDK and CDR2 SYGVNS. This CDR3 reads CASSEGEGWGTEAFF. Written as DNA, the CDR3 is TGTGCCAGCAGTGAAGGGGAGGGATGGGGAACTGAAGCTTTCTTT.

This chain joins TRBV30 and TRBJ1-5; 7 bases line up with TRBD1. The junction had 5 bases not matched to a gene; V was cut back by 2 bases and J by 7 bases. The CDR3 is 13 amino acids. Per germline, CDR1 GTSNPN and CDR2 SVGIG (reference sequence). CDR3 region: CAWSTDRDQPQHF. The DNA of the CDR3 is TGTGCCTGGAGTACCGACAGGGACCAGCCCCAGCATTTT.

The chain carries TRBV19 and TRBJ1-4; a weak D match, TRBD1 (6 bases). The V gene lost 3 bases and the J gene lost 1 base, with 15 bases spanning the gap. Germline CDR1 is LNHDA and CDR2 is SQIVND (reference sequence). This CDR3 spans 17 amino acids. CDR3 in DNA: TGTGCCAGTAGTATGTGGGGGGGGCTCGGAACTAATGAAAAACTGTTTTTT. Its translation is CASSMWGGLGTNEKLFF. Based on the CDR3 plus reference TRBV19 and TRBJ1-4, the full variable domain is DGGITQSPKYLFRKEGQNVTLSCEQNLNHDAMYWYRQDPGQGLRLIYYSQIVNDFQKGDIAEGYSVSREKKESFPLTVTSAQKNPTAFYLCASSMWGGLGTNEKLFFGSGTQLSVL.

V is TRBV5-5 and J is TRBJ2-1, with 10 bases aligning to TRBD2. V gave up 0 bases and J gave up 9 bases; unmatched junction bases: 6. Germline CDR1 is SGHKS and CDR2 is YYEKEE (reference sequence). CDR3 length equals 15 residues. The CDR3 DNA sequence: TGTGCCAGCAGCTTGGGAACTAGCGGGACCGGTGAGCAGTTCTTC. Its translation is CASSLGTSGTGEQFF.

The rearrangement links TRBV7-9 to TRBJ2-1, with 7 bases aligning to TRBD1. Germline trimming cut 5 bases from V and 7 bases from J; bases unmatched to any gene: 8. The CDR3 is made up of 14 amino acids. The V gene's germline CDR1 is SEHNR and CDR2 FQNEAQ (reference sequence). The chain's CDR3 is CASSRQGLGNEQFF. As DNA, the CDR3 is TGTGCCAGCAGCCGACAGGGTCTGGGGAATGAGCAGTTCTTC.

This chain's CDR3 is CASSWQQGDVAYSNQPQHF. The CDR3, as DNA: TGTGCCAGCAGTTGGCAACAGGGGGACGTAGCCTATAGCAATCAGCCCCAGCATTTT. This chain connects TRBV28 to TRBJ1-5, with 8 positions matching TRBD1. The V gene end was trimmed by 4 bases and the J gene end by 0 bases; junction bases not matched to a gene: 14. The V gene's germline CDR1 is MDHEN and CDR2 SYDVKM. The CDR3 runs 19 residues.

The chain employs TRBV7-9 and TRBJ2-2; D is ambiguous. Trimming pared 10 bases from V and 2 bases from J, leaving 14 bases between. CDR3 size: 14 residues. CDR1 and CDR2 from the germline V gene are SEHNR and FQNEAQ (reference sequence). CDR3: CATTGLRNTGELFF. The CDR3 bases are TGTGCCACCACCGGGCTCCGCAACACCGGGGAGCTGTTTTTT.

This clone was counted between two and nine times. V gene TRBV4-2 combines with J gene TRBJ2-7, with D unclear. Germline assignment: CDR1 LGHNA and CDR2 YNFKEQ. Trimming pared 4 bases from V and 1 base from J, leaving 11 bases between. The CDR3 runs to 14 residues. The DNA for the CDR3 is TGTGCCAGCAGCCTGGCCGGGTCTTCCTACGAGCAGTACTTC. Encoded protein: CASSLAGSSYEQYF.

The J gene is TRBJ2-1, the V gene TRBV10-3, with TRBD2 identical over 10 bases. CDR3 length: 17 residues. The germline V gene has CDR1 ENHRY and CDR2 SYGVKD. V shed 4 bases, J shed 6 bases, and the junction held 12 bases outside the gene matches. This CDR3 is CAISGGKREGRGNEQFF. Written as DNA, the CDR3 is TGTGCCATCAGTGGGGGAAAGCGGGAGGGTCGGGGCAATGAGCAGTTCTTC.

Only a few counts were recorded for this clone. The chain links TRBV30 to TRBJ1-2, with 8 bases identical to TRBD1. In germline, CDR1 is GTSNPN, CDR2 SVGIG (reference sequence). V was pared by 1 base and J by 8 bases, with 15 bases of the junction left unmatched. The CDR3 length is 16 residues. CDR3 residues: CAWSALSAGGAKGYTF. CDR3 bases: TGTGCCTGGAGTGCACTATCAGCAGGGGGCGCGAAAGGCTACACCTTC.

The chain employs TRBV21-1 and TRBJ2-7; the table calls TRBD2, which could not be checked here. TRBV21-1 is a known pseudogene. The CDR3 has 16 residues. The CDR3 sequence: CASSKDPSGVSYEQYF. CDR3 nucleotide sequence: TGTGCCAGCAGCAAAGACCCTAGCGGTGTCTCCTACGAGCAGTACTTC.

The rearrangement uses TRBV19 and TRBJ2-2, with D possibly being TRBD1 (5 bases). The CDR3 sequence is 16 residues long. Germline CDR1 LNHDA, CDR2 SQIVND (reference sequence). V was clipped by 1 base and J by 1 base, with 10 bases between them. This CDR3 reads CASSIAGPLNTGELFF. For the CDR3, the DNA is TGTGCCAGTAGTATAGCAGGGCCGCTGAACACCGGGGAGCTGTTTTTT.

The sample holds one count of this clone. The CDR3 here is CASSVSTGGSYNEQFF. CDR3 nucleotides: TGTGCCAGCAGTGTCTCGACAGGGGGCAGCTACAATGAGCAGTTCTTC. The chain joins TRBV28 to TRBJ2-1; 10 bases line up with TRBD1. Looked up from germline, CDR1 is MDHEN and CDR2 is SYDVKM. This CDR3 has 16 residues. V trimming: 5 bases; J trimming: 3 bases; junction bases outside the gene matches: 7.

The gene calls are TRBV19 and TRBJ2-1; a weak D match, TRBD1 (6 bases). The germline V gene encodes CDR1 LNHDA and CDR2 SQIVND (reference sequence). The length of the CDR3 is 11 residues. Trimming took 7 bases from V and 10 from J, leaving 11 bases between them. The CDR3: CASKTGTEQFF. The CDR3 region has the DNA TGTGCCAGTAAAACCGGGACAGAGCAGTTCTTC.

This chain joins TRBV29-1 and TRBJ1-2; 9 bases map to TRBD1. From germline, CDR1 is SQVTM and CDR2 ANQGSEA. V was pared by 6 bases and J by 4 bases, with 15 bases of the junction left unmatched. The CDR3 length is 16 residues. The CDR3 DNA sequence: TGCAGCGTCGCCGGGACAGGGACCACCTTCGGCTATGGCTACACCTTC. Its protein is CSVAGTGTTFGYGYTF.

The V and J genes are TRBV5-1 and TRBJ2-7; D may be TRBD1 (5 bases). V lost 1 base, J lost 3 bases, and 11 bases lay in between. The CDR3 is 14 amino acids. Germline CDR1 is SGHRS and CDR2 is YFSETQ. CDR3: CASSLPDSLYEQYF. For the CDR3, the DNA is TGCGCCAGCAGCTTGCCCGACAGTCTCTACGAGCAGTACTTC.

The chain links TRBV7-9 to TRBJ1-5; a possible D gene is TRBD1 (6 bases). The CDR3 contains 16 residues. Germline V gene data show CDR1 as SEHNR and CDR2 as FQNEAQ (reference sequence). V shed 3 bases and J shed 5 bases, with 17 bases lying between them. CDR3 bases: TGTGCCAGCAGCTTGACAGCGGTAGGGGGGGATCAGCCCCAGCATTTT. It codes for CASSLTAVGGDQPQHF.

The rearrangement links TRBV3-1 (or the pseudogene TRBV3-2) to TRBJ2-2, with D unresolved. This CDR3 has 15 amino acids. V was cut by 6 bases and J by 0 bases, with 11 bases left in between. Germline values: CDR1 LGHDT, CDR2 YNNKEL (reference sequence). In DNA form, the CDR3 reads TGTGCCAGCAGTCGATCCAGGACGAACACCGGGGAGCTGTTTTTT. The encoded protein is CASSRSRTNTGELFF.

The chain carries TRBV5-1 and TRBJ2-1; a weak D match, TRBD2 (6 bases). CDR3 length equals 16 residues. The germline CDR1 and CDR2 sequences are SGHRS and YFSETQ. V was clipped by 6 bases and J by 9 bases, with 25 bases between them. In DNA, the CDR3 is TGCGCCAGCACCTTTACGTCCCAGGGCGGCGGGACTGAGCAGTTCTTC. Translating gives CASTFTSQGGGTEQFF.

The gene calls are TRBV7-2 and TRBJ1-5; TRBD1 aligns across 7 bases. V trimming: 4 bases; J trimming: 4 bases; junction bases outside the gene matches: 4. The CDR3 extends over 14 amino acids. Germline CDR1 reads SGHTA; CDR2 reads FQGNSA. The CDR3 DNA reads TGTGCCAGCAGCTCACAGGGGCAGAATCAGCCCCAGCATTTT. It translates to CASSSQGQNQPQHF.

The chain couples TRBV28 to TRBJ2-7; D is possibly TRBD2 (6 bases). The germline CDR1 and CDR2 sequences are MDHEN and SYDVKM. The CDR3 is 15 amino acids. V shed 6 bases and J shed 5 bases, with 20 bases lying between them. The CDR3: CASRGGPQQTDEQYF. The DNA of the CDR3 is TGTGCCAGCAGGGGGGGACCGCAGCAAACGGACGAGCAGTACTTC.

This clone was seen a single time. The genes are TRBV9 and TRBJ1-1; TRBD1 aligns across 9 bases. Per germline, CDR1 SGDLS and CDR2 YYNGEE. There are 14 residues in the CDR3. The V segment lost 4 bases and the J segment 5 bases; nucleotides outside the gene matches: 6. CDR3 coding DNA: TGTGCCAGCAGCTTAGGGACAGGGCGGACTGAAGCTTTCTTT. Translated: CASSLGTGRTEAFF. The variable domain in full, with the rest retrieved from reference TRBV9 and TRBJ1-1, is DSGVTQTPKHLITATGQRVTLRCSPRSGDLSVYWYQQSLDQGLQFLIQYYNGEERAKGNILERFSAQQFPDLHSELNLSSLELGDSALYFCASSLGTGRTEAFFGQGTRLTVV.

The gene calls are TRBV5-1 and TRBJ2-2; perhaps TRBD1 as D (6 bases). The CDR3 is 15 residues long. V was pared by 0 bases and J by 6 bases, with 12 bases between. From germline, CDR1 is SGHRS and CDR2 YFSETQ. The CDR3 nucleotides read TGCGCCAGCAGCTTGGCAGCAGGGGAACCCGGGGAGCTGTTTTTT. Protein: CASSLAAGEPGELFF.